These 9 T cell receptor beta chains came from one sample sequenced in a study of cytomegalovirus exposure and HLA in healthy donors. The PCR employed 60 Vbeta primers together with 13 Jbeta primers. The data were produced by immunoSEQ multiplex PCR, yet TCRdb's version contains in-frame clones alone and is incomplete. The sample lists about 270,000 clones; roughly 85% were seen once. Sequencing was performed on PBMCs. These receptors all come from a man in his forties in good health and CMV-seropositive.

The gene calls are TRBV28 and TRBJ2-7; 10 bases are shared with TRBD2. The V gene's germline CDR1 is MDHEN and CDR2 SYDVKM. The CDR3 has 14 residues. The V gene end was trimmed by 6 bases and the J gene end by 3 bases; junction bases not matched to a gene: 5. The CDR3 region has the DNA TGTGCCAGCAGGGACCTAGCGGGGGTCTACGAGCAGTACTTC. This translates into CASRDLAGVYEQYF.

The CDR3 bases are TGTGCCAGCAGCCCGGACACCTCAACTAATGAAAAACTGTTTTTT. It specifies CASSPDTSTNEKLFF. The rearrangement links TRBV4-2 to TRBJ1-4, with D perhaps TRBD1 (5 bases). CDR1 is LGHNA, CDR2 YNFKEQ, per germline. This CDR3 is 15 amino acids long. Trimming shortened V by 4 bases and J by 0 bases, and 9 bases separated the two germline ends.

This clone occurred a few times. The genes are TRBV15 and TRBJ1-4; TRBD1 matches 9 bases. The V and J ends lost 4 bases and 7 bases, in that order; junction bases with no gene match: 7. The CDR3 runs 15 residues. The V gene's germline CDR1 is LNHNV and CDR2 YYDKDF (reference sequence). The CDR3, as DNA: TGTGCCACCAGCAAAAGGGACAGGGAAGGTGAAAAACTGTTTTTT. Translating gives CATSKRDREGEKLFF.

The chain couples TRBV7-2 to TRBJ2-1, with 10 bases matching TRBD2. V lost 4 bases to trimming and J lost 4 bases; unmatched junction nucleotides: 4. The CDR3 consists of 15 residues. Germline CDR1 is SGHTA and CDR2 is FQGNSA. The CDR3 region is CASSYRTSGYNEQFF. DNA of the CDR3: TGTGCCAGCAGCTACCGGACTAGCGGTTACAATGAGCAGTTCTTC. The variable domain in full, completed from reference TRBV7-2 and TRBJ2-1, reads GAGVSQSPSNKVTEKGKDVELRCDPISGHTALYWYRQSLGQGLEFLIYFQGNSAPDKSGLPSDRFSAERTGGSVSTLTIQRTQQEDSAVYLCASSYRTSGYNEQFFGPGTRLTVL.

This clone was seen only a few times. The chain combines TRBV2 with TRBJ2-1; 9 bases match TRBD2. V lost 10 bases to trimming and J lost 4 bases; unmatched junction nucleotides: 8. Per the germline V gene, CDR1 is SNHLY and CDR2 is FYNNEI. The length of the CDR3 is 14 residues. The CDR3 loop reads CATLGLAPYNEQFF. In DNA, the CDR3 is TGTGCCACCCTAGGACTAGCGCCATACAATGAGCAGTTCTTC. The full variable domain, its missing parts supplied by reference TRBV2 and TRBJ2-1, is EPEVTQTPSHQVTQMGQEVILRCVPISNHLYFYWYRQILGQKVEFLVSFYNNEISEKSEIFDDQFSVERPDGSNFTLKIRSTKLEDSAMYFCATLGLAPYNEQFFGPGTRLTVL.

The table lists this clone with many counts. The chain recombines TRBV4-3 with TRBJ1-3; D unresolved. The V end was cut by 0 bases, the J end by 2 bases, with 2 bases between. The germline V gene encodes CDR1 LGHNA and CDR2 YSLEER. The CDR3 contains 13 residues. The CDR3 here is CASSQDTGNTIYF. The DNA for the CDR3 is TGCGCCAGCAGCCAAGATACTGGAAACACCATATATTTT.

The rearrangement joins TRBV19 to TRBJ2-7; TRBD1 agrees at 9 bases. The CDR3 totals 15 residues. V trimming: 4 bases; J trimming: 5 bases; junction bases outside the gene matches: 9. CDR1 and CDR2 (germline): LNHDA, SQIVND (reference sequence). CDR3 nucleotides: TGTGCCAGTAGTACGAGACAGGGGGTTCTGGACGAGCAGTACTTC. Its protein product is CASSTRQGVLDEQYF.

This clone was counted between two and nine times. The CDR3 DNA follows: TGTGCCAGCTCACCATTTTCTTATTTTGGTACGGAGGGAAACACCATATATTTT. Protein sequence: CASSPFSYFGTEGNTIYF. J is TRBJ1-3 and V is TRBV18, with no clear D. Germline V gene data show CDR1 as KGHSH and CDR2 as LQKENI. This CDR3 comprises 18 residues. Trimming took 2 bases from V and 4 from J, leaving 21 bases between them.

This chain joins TRBV5-1 and TRBJ2-3; maybe TRBD2 (5 bases). The CDR3 extends over 16 amino acids. Germline V lookup: CDR1 SGHRS, CDR2 YFSETQ. The V end was cut by 4 bases, the J end by 0 bases, with 15 bases between. This CDR3 reads CASSPGSVISTDTQYF. CDR3 nucleotides: TGCGCCAGCAGCCCGGGGTCGGTAATTAGCACAGATACGCAGTATTTT.